The rows below give T cell receptor beta chains drawn from one sample of a study of blood T cell repertoires in COVID-19. Method: immunoSEQ multiplex PCR; TCRdb's copy keeps in-frame clones and lacks some. The table has just under 150,000 clones, 85% seen once. The sequenced sample consisted of peripheral blood. The source of these receptors is a human donor with acute or convalescent COVID-19. The donor label of this sample is uncertain. The CDR3 runs from the conserved cysteine through the conserved F or W. The order of the fields is J gene, V gene, clone size, D gene, CDR3 DNA, CDR3 protein. The D gene is left open where the match is weak. For some rows the clone size is stated as once, few or many, or as a class when expanded; others skip it.

TRBJ1-2,TRBV7-9,once,-,TGTGCCAGCAGCTTGACGGTTCCAAGCGATGGCTACACCTTC,CASSLTVPSDGYTF
TRBJ2-7,TRBV5-4,-,TRBD1,TGTGCCAGCAGCACCCGGGACAGGGGGATGAGCGAGCAGTACTTC,CASSTRDRGMSEQYF
TRBJ1-2,TRBV6-5,few,TRBD1,TGTGCCAGCACTACAGGGGGGGATAACTATGGCTACACCTTC,CASTTGGDNYGYTF
TRBJ1-3,TRBV5-1,-,-,TGCGCCAGCAGCTTGGATCCAGGGGCGAATGGAAACACCATATATTTT,CASSLDPGANGNTIYF
TRBJ1-1,TRBV7-9,-,-,TGTGCCAGCAACCCGGGAGGGGCTGAAGCTTTCTTT,CASNPGGAEAFF
TRBJ2-1,TRBV29-1,-,-,TGCAGCGTTGAAGCCTACTCCAATGAGCAGTTCTTC,CSVEAYSNEQFF
TRBJ1-2,TRBV15,few,TRBD1,TGTGCCACCAGCAGAGTCACTACAGGGGGCTCTGGCTACACCTTC,CATSRVTTGGSGYTF
TRBJ2-7,TRBV6-5,-,-,TGTGCCAGCAGGGACACCACCTACGAGCAGTACTTC,CASRDTTYEQYF
TRBJ2-3,TRBV20-1,-,-,TGCAGTGCTAGTGGTGGGCAGAACACAGATACGCAGTATTTT,CSASGGQNTDTQYF
TRBJ2-7,TRBV7-2,-,-,TGTGCCAGCAGCTTCAGAGGGGGTGGGCAGTACTTC,CASSFRGGGQYF
TRBJ2-2,TRBV27,-,-,TGTGCCAGCAGCCGGCAGGCGAACACCGGGGAGCTGTTTTTT,CASSRQANTGELFF
TRBJ2-2,TRBV11-1,-,TRBD1,TGTGCCAGCAACTTGCAGACAGGGGACACCGGGGAGCTGTTTTTT,CASNLQTGDTGELFF
TRBJ1-3,TRBV19,-,TRBD1,TGTGCCAGTATACAGGGGACAGCCTCTGGAAACACCATATATTTT,CASIQGTASGNTIYF
TRBJ2-7,TRBV18,-,-,TGTGCCAGCTCAGTGGCAACCTACGAGCAGTACTTC,CASSVATYEQYF
TRBJ1-1,TRBV6-5,-,-,TGTGCCAGCAGTTACTCGACACAGGGGAACACTGAAGCTTTCTTT,CASSYSTQGNTEAFF
TRBJ2-7,TRBV19,-,TRBD2,TGTGCCAGTAGTACGGGACTAGCGGGGGACTACGAGCAGTACTTC,CASSTGLAGDYEQYF
TRBJ2-1,TRBV28,once,-,TGTGCCAGCAGTTATCAATTGGAGCAGTTCTTC,CASSYQLEQFF
TRBJ2-5,TRBV11-1,once,TRBD1,TGTGCCAGCAGCTTAGTAGGGACAGCGAACCAAGAGACCCAGTACTTC,CASSLVGTANQETQYF
TRBJ1-6,TRBV30,-,TRBD1,TGTGCCTGGAGTGTAACGGACAGGAGCTCCTATAATTCACCCCTCCACTTT,CAWSVTDRSSYNSPLHF
TRBJ1-5,TRBV7-9,-,-,TGTGCCAGCAGCCAAGACACCTATAGCAATCAGCCCCAGCATTTT,CASSQDTYSNQPQHF
TRBJ1-2,TRBV19,-,TRBD1,TGTGCCAGTCACCTCGACAGGGGCTATGGCTACACCTTC,CASHLDRGYGYTF
TRBJ1-2,TRBV14,-,-,-,CASSQVGVGSVTF
TRBJ1-5,TRBV2,-,-,TGTGCCAGCACGGACCGGACTACCCTAAATCAGCCCCAGCATTTT,CASTDRTTLNQPQHF
TRBJ1-2,TRBV28,-,TRBD1,TGTGCCAGCAGATCCGGGACAGGGACCTATGGCTACACCTTC,CASRSGTGTYGYTF
TRBJ1-3,TRBV3-1/TRBV3-2,-,-,TGTGCCAGCAGCCAAGAAGGCGGGGAAAACACCATATATTTT,CASSQEGGENTIYF
TRBJ2-6,TRBV24-1,-,TRBD2,TGTGCCACCAGTGACCCAGCGGGGGCGATAAGCTCTGGGGCCAACGTCCTGACTTTC,CATSDPAGAISSGANVLTF
TRBJ2-7,TRBV6-6,few,TRBD1,TGTGCCAGCAGTTACCCGGGACAGGGCTACGAGCAGTACTTC,CASSYPGQGYEQYF
TRBJ1-4,TRBV27,-,TRBD1,TGTGCCAGCAGTTTAATCGGGACAGCATATGAAAAACTGTTTTTT,CASSLIGTAYEKLFF
TRBJ1-2,TRBV29-1,-,-,TGCAGCGTTATACAGGGAATCGGCTATGGCTACACCTTC,CSVIQGIGYGYTF
TRBJ2-1,TRBV3-1/TRBV3-2,-,TRBD2,TGTGCCAGCAGCCAGGGCCTAGCGGGACTCGGTGAGCAGTTCTTC,CASSQGLAGLGEQFF
TRBJ1-4,TRBV4-1,-,TRBD1,TGCGCCAGCAGCCACACCGGGGCGACAGGGCGGGATGAAAAACTGTTTTTT,CASSHTGATGRDEKLFF
TRBJ1-4,TRBV7-9,-,-,TGTGCCAGCAGCCTCGAAGGGGCTGGTGAAAAACTGTTTTTT,CASSLEGAGEKLFF
TRBJ1-2,TRBV5-1,many,-,TGCGCCAGCAGCTTAACCCTCACAGGCTACTCTGACGGCTACACCTTC,CASSLTLTGYSDGYTF
TRBJ2-7,TRBV6-1,-,-,TGTGCCAGCAGTGATGGCGGGTCCTACGAGCAGTACTTC,CASSDGGSYEQYF
TRBJ2-7,TRBV5-1,-,-,TGCGCCAGCAGCAGGGGTTCCCATCTCTCCTACGAGCAGTACTTC,CASSRGSHLSYEQYF
TRBJ2-7,TRBV27,-,-,TGTGCCAGCAGCCAGAGGGTTGGTATGAAGTCCTACGAGCAGTACTTC,CASSQRVGMKSYEQYF
TRBJ2-5,TRBV6-6,once,-,TGTGCCAGCAGTTACTCCGGCAGGGGGGAGGAGGAGACCCAGTACTTC,CASSYSGRGEEETQYF
TRBJ2-5,TRBV5-1,-,-,TGCGCCAGCGGTTTGGACTTCGGGGGTTTAAAAGAGACCCAGTACTTC,CASGLDFGGLKETQYF
TRBJ2-7,TRBV27,-,TRBD1,TGTGCCAGCAGCGGACAGGGCAGCGCCTACGAGCAGTACTTC,CASSGQGSAYEQYF
TRBJ1-1,TRBV9,once,TRBD1,TGTGCCAGCAGCCCGGGACAGGGGACCAACACTGAAGCTTTCTTT,CASSPGQGTNTEAFF
TRBJ1-2,TRBV5-8,-,-,TGTGCCAGCAGCTTTGGTGGGGGGACGTATGGCTACACCTTC,CASSFGGGTYGYTF
TRBJ2-1,TRBV5-1,few,-,TGCGCCAGCAGAGCGGTGGCGAGCTCCTACAATGAGCAGTTCTTC,CASRAVASSYNEQFF
TRBJ1-3,TRBV7-6,-,TRBD1,TGTGCCAGCAGCCTGACAGGGGGAACTGGAAACACCATATATTTT,CASSLTGGTGNTIYF
TRBJ1-3,TRBV18,-,TRBD1,TGTGCCAGCTCACCTGACAGGGCTGCGACTGGAAACACCATATATTTT,CASSPDRAATGNTIYF
TRBJ2-7,TRBV6-5,-,-,TGTGCCAGCAACAGGGAGAAGCCCTACGAGCAGTACTTC,CASNREKPYEQYF
TRBJ2-1,TRBV5-5,-,TRBD2,TGTGCCAGCAGCTTTCGAGTTTTTGGACTAGCGGGGAACAATGAGCAGTTCTTC,CASSFRVFGLAGNNEQFF
TRBJ1-1,TRBV11-2,-,TRBD1,TGTGCCAGCAGCAAGGGACAGTACCCTGAAGCTTTCTTT,CASSKGQYPEAFF
TRBJ1-2,TRBV11-2,few,-,TGTGCCAGCAGCGTGAGAGGGCAGGCTAACTATGGCTACACCTTC,CASSVRGQANYGYTF
TRBJ1-2,TRBV12-2,-,-,TGTGCAAGTCGCTTAGCGTGTAACATCCCGTTTTTAGGCTACACCTTC,CASRLACNIPFLGYTF
TRBJ1-4,TRBV12-3/TRBV12-4,-,TRBD1,TGTGCCAGCAGTGGACAGGGAGAAAAACTGTTTTTT,CASSGQGEKLFF
TRBJ2-1,TRBV4-1,-,TRBD1,TGCGCCAGCAGCCAAGACCCGGGACAGGGAGCCTACAATGAGCAGTTCTTC,CASSQDPGQGAYNEQFF
TRBJ1-2,TRBV24-1,-,-,TGTGCCACCAGTGATCGACAGAACTATGGCTACACCTTC,CATSDRQNYGYTF
TRBJ1-5,TRBV18,-,TRBD1,TGTGCCAGCTCGGGGACAGGGGACAGCAATCAGCCCCAGCATTTT,CASSGTGDSNQPQHF
TRBJ2-2,TRBV28,-,TRBD1,TGTGCCAGCAGTGAACCCCGACAGGGGATCGGGGAGCTGTTTTTT,CASSEPRQGIGELFF
TRBJ2-3,TRBV11-2,once,-,TGTGCCAGCAGCCGACTCCTTTTCACAGATACGCAGTATTTT,CASSRLLFTDTQYF
TRBJ1-3,TRBV27,-,TRBD1,TGTGCCAGCAGTTCTACAATCCTCAGACAGGGTAGAAACACCATATATTTT,CASSSTILRQGRNTIYF
TRBJ2-5,TRBV5-1,once,-,TGCGCCAGCAGCTTGGCAGGGATGGAGCGAGAGACCCAGTACTTC,CASSLAGMERETQYF
TRBJ1-6,TRBV11-3,-,-,TGTGCCAGCAGCTTAGAGTCGGATTCACCCCTCCACTTT,CASSLESDSPLHF